The 5 T cell receptor beta chains below were found in one sample sequenced in a study of T cell repertoires in cytomegalovirus infection. One entry per CDR3 protein results from TCRdb running MiXCR on the reads. The table lists fewer than 350,000 distinct CDR3 sequences, roughly 15% of them singletons, with more than 10% in the top ten. Sequenced material: PBMCs. The receptor set was obtained from a human donor in good health (CMV status not recorded). Some clones in this sample may be carry-over from other donors' samples.

This chain joins TRBV6-5 and TRBJ2-5; D is unclear. CDR1 and CDR2 (germline): MNHEY, SVGAGI. The V end lost 6 bases, the J end lost 1 base, and 9 bases lay between the germline ends. This CDR3 is 13 amino acids long. CDR3 nucleotide sequence: TGTGCCAGCAGGGGTACAGCCCAAGAGACCCAGTACTTC. It specifies CASRGTAQETQYF.

Comments on this clonotype: This may be a read error: a much more frequent sequence differs by one nucleotide. V usage is TRBV6-5 and J usage is TRBJ1-3, with a tentative D call TRBD1 (5 bases). Germline V gene data show CDR1 as MNHEY and CDR2 as SVGAGI. V lost 0 bases and J lost 4, with 19 bases in between. The CDR3 sequence is 18 residues long. CDR3 amino acids: CASSYSTIRGVLGNTIYF. CDR3 sequence (DNA): TGTGCCAGCAGTTACTCGACGATCCGAGGGGTATTGGGAAACACCATATATTTT.

This clonotype was counted a few times. The chain is built from TRBV6-1 and TRBJ1-6; 7 bases align to TRBD1. CDR3 length: 14 residues. J gave up 9 bases and V 4 bases, and 6 bases lay outside the gene matches. Germline loops: CDR1 MNHNS, CDR2 SASEGT. This CDR3 is CASSGGGAGSPLHF. CDR3 bases: TGTGCCAGCAGTGGAGGGGGCGCCGGTTCACCCCTCCACTTT.

This clonotype was counted only a few times. The chain uses TRBV12-3 or TRBV12-4 and TRBJ1-1, with TRBD1 matching over 7 bases. This CDR3 is 14 amino acids long. The V gene end was trimmed by 6 bases and the J gene end by 1 base; junction bases not matched to a gene: 5. CDR3 sequence: CASSWGQTNTEAFF. CDR3 coding DNA: TGTGCCAGCAGCTGGGGACAGACGAACACTGAAGCTTTCTTT.

This clonotype was picked up many times. The gene calls are TRBV5-1 and TRBJ1-6; no clear D. This CDR3 region has 13 residues. CDR1 SGHRS and CDR2 YFSETQ come from the germline V gene. Trimming removed 7 bases at V and 6 bases at J, with 11 bases between. CDR3 region: CASSSDPNSPLHF. The CDR3 DNA follows: TGCGCCAGCTCCTCTGACCCTAATTCACCCCTCCACTTT. Supplemented by reference TRBV5-1 and TRBJ1-6, the full variable domain reads KAGVTQTPRYLIKTRGQQVTLSCSPISGHRSVSWYQQTPGQGLQFLFEYFSETQRNKGNFPGRFSGRQFSNSRSEMNVSTLELGDSALYLCASSSDPNSPLHFGNGTRLTVT.